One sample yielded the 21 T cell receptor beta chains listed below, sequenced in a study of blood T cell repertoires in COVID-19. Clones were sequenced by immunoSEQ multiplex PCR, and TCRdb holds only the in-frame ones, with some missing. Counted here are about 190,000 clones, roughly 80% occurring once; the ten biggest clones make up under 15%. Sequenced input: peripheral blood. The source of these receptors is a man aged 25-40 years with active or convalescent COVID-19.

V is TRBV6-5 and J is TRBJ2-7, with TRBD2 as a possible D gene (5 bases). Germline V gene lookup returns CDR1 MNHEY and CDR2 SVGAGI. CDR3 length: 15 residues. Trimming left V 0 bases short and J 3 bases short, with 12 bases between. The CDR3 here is CASSYSSGVGYEQYF. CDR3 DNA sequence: TGTGCCAGCAGTTACTCGTCCGGGGTTGGCTACGAGCAGTACTTC.

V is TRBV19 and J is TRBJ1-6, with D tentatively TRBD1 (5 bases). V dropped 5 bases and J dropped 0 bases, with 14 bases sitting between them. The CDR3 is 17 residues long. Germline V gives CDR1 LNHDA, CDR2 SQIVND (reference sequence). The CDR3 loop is CASSQLGQSSYNSPLHF. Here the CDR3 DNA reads TGTGCCAGTAGTCAACTGGGGCAGAGCTCCTATAATTCACCCCTCCACTTT. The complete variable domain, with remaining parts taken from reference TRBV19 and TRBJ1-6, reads DGGITQSPKYLFRKEGQNVTLSCEQNLNHDAMYWYRQDPGQGLRLIYYSQIVNDFQKGDIAEGYSVSREKKESFPLTVTSAQKNPTAFYLCASSQLGQSSYNSPLHFGNGTRLTVT.

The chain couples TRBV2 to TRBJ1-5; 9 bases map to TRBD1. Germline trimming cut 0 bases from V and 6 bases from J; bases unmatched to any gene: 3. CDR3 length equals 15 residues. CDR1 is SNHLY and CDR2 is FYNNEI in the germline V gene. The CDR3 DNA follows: TGTGCCAGCAGTGAAGCAGGGACAGGGAGTCAGCCCCAGCATTTT. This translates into CASSEAGTGSQPQHF.

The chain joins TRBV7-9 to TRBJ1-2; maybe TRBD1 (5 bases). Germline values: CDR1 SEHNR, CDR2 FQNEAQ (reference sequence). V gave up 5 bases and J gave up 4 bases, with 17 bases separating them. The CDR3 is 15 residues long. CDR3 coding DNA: TGTGCCAGCAGCCACGCCGACAGATACGGCTATGGCTACACCTTC. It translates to CASSHADRYGYGYTF.

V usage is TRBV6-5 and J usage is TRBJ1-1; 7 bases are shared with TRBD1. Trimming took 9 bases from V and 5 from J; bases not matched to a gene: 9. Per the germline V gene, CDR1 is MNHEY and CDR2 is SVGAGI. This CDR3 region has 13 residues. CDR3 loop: CASAVQGMTEAFF. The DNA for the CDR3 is TGTGCCAGTGCCGTACAGGGGATGACTGAAGCTTTCTTT.

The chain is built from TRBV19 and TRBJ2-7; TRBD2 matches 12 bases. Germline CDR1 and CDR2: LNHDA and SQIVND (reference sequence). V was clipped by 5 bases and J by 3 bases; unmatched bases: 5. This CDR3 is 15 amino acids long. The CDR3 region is CASSLRTSGNYEQYF. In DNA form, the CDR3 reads TGTGCCAGTAGTCTCAGGACTAGCGGGAACTACGAGCAGTACTTC.

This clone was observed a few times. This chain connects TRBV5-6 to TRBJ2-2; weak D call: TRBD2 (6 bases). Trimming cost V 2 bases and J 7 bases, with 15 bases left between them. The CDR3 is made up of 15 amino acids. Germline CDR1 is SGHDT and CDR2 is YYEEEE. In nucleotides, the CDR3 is TGTGCCAGCAGCTTCTCTCCGGGAGCGGGCGGGGAGCTGTTTTTT. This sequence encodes CASSFSPGAGGELFF. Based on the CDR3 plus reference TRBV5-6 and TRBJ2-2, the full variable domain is DAGVTQSPTHLIKTRGQQVTLRCSPKSGHDTVSWYQQALGQGPQFIFQYYEEEERQRGNFPDRFSGHQFPNYSSELNVNALLLGDSALYLCASSFSPGAGGELFFGEGSRLTVL.

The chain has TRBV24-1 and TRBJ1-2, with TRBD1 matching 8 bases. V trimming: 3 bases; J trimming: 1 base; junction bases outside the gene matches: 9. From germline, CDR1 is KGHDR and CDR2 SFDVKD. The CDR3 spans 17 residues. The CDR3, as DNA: TGTGCCACCAGTGATCCCGGGACAGGCGATTTTAACTATGGCTACACCTTC. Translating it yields CATSDPGTGDFNYGYTF.

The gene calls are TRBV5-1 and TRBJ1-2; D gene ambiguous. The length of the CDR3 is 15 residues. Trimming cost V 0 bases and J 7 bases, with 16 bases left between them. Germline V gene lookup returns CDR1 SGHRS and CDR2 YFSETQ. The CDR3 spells CASSLELGVSRGYTF. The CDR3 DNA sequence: TGCGCCAGCAGCTTGGAACTAGGCGTCTCGCGTGGCTACACCTTC.

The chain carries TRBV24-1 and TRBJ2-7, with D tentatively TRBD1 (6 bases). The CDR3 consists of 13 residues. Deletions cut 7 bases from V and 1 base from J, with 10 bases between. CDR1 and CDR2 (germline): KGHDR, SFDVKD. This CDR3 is CATSRDTSYEQYF. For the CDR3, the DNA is TGTGCCACCAGCCGGGACACTTCCTACGAGCAGTACTTC.

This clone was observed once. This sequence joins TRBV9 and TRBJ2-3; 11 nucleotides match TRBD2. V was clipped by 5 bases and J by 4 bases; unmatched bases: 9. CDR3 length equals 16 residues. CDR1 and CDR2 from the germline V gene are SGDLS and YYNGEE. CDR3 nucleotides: TGTGCCAGCAGTGAGGGACTAGCGGTCAAGGCAGATACGCAGTATTTT. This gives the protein CASSEGLAVKADTQYF.

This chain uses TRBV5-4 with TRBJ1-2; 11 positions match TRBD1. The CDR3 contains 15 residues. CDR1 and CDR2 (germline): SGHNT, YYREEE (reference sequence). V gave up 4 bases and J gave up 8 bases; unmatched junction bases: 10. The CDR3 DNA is TGTGCCAGCAGCCCCCGGACAGGGGGCCGGGAAGGCTACACCTTC. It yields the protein CASSPRTGGREGYTF. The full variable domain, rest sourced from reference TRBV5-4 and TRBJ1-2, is ETGVTQSPTHLIKTRGQQVTLRCSSQSGHNTVSWYQQALGQGPQFIFQYYREEENGRGNFPPRFSGLQFPNYSSELNVNALELDDSALYLCASSPRTGGREGYTFGSGTRLTVV.

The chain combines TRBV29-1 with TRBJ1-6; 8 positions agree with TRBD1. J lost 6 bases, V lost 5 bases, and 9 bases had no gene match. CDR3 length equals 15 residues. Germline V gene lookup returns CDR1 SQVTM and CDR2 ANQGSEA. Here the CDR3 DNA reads TGCAGCGTTAGGACAGGGCTGGAAGTTAATTCACCCCTCCACTTT. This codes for CSVRTGLEVNSPLHF.

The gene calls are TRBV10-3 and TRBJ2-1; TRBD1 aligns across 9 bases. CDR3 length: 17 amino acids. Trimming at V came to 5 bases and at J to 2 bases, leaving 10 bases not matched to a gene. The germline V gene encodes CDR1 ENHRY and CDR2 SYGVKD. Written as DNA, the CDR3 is TGTGCCATCAGTACGATACAGGGACAGGGAGCCTACAATGAGCAGTTCTTC. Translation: CAISTIQGQGAYNEQFF.

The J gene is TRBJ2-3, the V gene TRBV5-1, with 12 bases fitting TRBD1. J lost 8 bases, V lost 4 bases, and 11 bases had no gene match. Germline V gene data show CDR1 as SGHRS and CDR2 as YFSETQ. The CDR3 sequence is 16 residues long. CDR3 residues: CASSLEGQGALVTQYF. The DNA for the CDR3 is TGCGCCAGCAGCCTGGAGGGACAGGGGGCCTTAGTTACGCAGTATTTT.

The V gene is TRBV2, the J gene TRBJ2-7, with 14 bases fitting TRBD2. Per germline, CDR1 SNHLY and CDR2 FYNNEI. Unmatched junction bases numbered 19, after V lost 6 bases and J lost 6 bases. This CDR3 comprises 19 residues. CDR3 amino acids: CASRATRLAGGPRNSEQYF. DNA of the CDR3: TGTGCCAGCAGGGCTACGCGACTAGCGGGAGGGCCGAGGAATTCCGAGCAGTACTTC.

The CDR3 is CASSPYRTGGYEQYF. The CDR3 DNA sequence: TGTGCCAGTAGTCCGTACCGGACAGGTGGCTACGAGCAGTACTTC. The chain combines TRBV19 with TRBJ2-7; TRBD1 matches at 7 bases. CDR3 length equals 15 residues. With V trimmed by 5 bases and J by 3 bases, 10 bases remained unmatched. Germline values: CDR1 LNHDA, CDR2 SQIVND (reference sequence). Combining the CDR3 with reference TRBV19 and TRBJ2-7 gives the whole variable domain DGGITQSPKYLFRKEGQNVTLSCEQNLNHDAMYWYRQDPGQGLRLIYYSQIVNDFQKGDIAEGYSVSREKKESFPLTVTSAQKNPTAFYLCASSPYRTGGYEQYFGPGTRLTVT.

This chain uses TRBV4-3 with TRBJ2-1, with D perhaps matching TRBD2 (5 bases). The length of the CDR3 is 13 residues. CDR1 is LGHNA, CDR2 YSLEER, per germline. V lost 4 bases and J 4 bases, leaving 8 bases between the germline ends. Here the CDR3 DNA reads TGCGCCAGCAGCCCGGAGCGGTACAATGAGCAGTTCTTC. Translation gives CASSPERYNEQFF.

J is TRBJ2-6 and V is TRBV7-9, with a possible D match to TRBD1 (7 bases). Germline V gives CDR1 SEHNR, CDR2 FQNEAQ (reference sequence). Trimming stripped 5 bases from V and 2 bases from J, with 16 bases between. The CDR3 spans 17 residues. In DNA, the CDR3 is TGTGCCAGCAGCCCTCTCCAGGGGGGAGCTGGGGCCAACGTCCTGACTTTC. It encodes CASSPLQGGAGANVLTF. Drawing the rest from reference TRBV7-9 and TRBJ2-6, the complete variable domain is DTGVSQNPRHKITKRGQNVTFRCDPISEHNRLYWYRQTLGQGPEFLTYFQNEAQLEKSRLLSDRFSAERPKGSFSTLEIQRTEQGDSAMYLCASSPLQGGAGANVLTFGAGSRLTVL.

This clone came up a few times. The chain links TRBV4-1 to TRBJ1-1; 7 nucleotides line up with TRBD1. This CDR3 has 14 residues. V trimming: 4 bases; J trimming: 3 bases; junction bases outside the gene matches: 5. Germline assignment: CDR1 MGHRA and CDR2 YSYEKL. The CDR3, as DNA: TGCGCCAGCAGCCTGGACAGGAAGGACACTGAAGCTTTCTTT. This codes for CASSLDRKDTEAFF.

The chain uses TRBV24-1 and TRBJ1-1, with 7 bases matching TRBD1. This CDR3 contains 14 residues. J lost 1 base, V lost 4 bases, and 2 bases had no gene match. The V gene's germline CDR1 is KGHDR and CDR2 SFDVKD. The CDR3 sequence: CATSEGQQNTEAFF. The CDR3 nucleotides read TGTGCCACCAGTGAGGGACAGCAGAACACTGAAGCTTTCTTT.